Reported below is one T cell receptor (beta chain). This CDR3 has 15 residues. Germline lookup yields CDR1 SGHRS and CDR2 YFSETQ. V lost 0 bases to trimming and J lost 3 bases, with 10 bases between them. Memory CD4+ cells were the fraction left after CD45RA+ naive selection. Only in-frame clones appear in the TCRdb table, and some are missing; sequencing was by immunoSEQ multiplex PCR. The table has approximately 2.4 million clones, approximately 94% seen once. This sample stems from a study of shared clonotypes between healthy human individuals. Sample: naive CD4+ T cells sorted from blood. The sample's subset: CD45RA+ positively selected. The source is a man aged 18 to 29 in good health. The gene calls are TRBV5-1 and TRBJ1-5; no firm D call. CDR3 in amino acids: CASSLEGPDNQPQHF. The CDR3 nucleotides are TGCGCCAGCAGCTTGGAAGGTCCAGACAATCAGCCCCAGCATTTT.